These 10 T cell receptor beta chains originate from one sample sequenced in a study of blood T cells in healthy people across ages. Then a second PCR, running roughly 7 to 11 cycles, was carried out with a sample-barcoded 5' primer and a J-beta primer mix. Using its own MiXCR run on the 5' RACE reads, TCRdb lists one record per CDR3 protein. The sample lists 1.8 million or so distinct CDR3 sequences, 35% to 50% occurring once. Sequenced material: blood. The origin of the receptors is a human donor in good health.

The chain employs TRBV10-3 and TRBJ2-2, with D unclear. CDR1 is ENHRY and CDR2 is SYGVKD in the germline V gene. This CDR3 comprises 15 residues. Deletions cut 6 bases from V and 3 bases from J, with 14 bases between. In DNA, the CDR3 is TGTGCCATCAGGGTAGAGCTCGCCGACACCGGGGAGCTGTTTTTT. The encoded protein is CAIRVELADTGELFF.

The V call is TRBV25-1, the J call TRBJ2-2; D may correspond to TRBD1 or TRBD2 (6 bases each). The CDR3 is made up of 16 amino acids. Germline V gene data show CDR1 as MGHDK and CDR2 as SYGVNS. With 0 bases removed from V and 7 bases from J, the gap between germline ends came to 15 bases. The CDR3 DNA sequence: TGTGCCAGCAGTGAATATTTCGGGGGCGCTGACGGGGAGCTGTTTTTT. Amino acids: CASSEYFGGADGELFF.

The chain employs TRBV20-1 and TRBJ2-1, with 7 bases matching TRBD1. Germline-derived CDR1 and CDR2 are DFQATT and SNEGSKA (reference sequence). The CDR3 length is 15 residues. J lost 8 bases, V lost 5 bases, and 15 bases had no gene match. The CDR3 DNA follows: TGCAGTGCTCAAAGCCACTCCTCTACAGGGGATGAGCAGTTCTTC. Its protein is CSAQSHSSTGDEQFF.

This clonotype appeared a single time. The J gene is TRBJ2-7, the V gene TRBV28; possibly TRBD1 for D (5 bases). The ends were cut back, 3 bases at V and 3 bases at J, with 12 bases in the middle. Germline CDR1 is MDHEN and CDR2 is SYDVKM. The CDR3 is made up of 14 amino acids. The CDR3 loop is CASSLRPGCYEQYF. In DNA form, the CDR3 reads TGTGCCAGCAGTTTGCGGCCAGGGTGCTACGAGCAGTACTTC.

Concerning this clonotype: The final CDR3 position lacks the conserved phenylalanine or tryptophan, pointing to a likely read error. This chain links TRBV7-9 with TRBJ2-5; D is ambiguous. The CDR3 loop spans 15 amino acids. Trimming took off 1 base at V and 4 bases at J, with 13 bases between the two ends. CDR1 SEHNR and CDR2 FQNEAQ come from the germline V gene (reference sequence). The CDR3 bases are TGTGCCAGCAGCTTAGGGCCCAGCGTCGGAGAGACCCAGTACTAC. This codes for CASSLGPSVGETQYY.

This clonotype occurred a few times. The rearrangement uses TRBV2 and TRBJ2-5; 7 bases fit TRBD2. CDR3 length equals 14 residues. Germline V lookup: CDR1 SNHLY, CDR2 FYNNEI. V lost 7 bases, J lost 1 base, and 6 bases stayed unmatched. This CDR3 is CASTLTSSQETQYF. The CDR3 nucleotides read TGTGCCAGCACTTTGACTAGCTCCCAAGAGACCCAGTACTTC.

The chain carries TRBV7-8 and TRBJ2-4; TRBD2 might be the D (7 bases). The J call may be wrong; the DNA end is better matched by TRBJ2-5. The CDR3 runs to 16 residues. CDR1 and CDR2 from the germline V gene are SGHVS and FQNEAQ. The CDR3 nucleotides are TGTGCCAGCAGCTTTATCGGGGGGCGGGGACAAGAGACCCAGTACTTC. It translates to CASSFIGGRGQETQYF.

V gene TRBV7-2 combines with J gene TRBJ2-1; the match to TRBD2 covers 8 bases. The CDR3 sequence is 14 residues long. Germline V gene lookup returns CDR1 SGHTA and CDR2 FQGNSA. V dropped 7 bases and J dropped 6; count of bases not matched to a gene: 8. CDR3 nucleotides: TGTGCCAGCACCCACCAGCGGGGGCCCAATGAGCAGTTCTTC. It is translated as CASTHQRGPNEQFF.

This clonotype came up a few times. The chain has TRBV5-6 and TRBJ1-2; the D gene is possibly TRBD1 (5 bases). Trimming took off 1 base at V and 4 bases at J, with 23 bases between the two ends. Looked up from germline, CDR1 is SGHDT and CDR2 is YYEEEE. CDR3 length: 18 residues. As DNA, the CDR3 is TGTGCCAGCAGCTTGACTCAGGAGCGGTGGGGTCAGGGCTATGGCTACACCTTC. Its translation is CASSLTQERWGQGYGYTF. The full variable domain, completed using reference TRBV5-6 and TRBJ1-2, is DAGVTQSPTHLIKTRGQQVTLRCSPKSGHDTVSWYQQALGQGPQFIFQYYEEEERQRGNFPDRFSGHQFPNYSSELNVNALLLGDSALYLCASSLTQERWGQGYGYTFGSGTRLTVV.

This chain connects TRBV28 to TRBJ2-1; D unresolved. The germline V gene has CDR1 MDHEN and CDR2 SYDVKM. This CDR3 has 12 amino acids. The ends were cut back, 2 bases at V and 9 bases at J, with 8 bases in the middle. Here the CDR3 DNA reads TGTGCCAGCAGTTTACAAGCGAGTGAGCAGTTCTTC. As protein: CASSLQASEQFF.